The clone carrying this T cell receptor beta chain has at least ten counts. Its specificity is unknown. Single cDNA molecules in the library carried unique molecular identifiers attached during preparation. TCRdb called the RACE reads again in MiXCR, with one record for every CDR3 protein. The table lists 43,000 or so distinct CDR3 sequences, 3.5% to 4.5% of them singletons. Time point reported: healthy volunteer bleed at 2 weeks. Whole blood that had not been fractionated was the source of extracted total RNA. This sample was taken from a study of human T cells and chemical hapten exposure. The germline V and J ends were trimmed by 0 bases and 0 bases, with 15 bases remaining between them. CDR3 length equals 17 residues. Germline lookup yields CDR1 LGHNA and CDR2 YSLEER. Study conclusions and caveats: TCRs above 1 in 1000 frequency did not change with DPC sensitization.

The sequenced sample consisted of whole blood. The genes are TRBV4-3 and TRBJ2-7, with D perhaps TRBD2 (6 bases). The clonotype was recovered from a female donor in good health. Some clones in this sample may be carry-over from other donors' samples. CDR3 loop: CASSQDQAGRSSYEQYF. The CDR3 DNA reads as TGCGCCAGCAGCCAAGATCAGGCGGGGAGAAGCTCCTACGAGCAGTACTTC.